These 25 T cell receptor beta chains originate from one sample sequenced in a study of response to subunit inactivated influenza vaccine. MiXCR, run by TCRdb on the RT-PCR reads, gives a single entry per CDR3 protein. Altogether more than 450,000 distinct CDR3 sequences are present, about 10% being singletons, with the ten largest covering roughly a tenth. Specimen: PBMCs from blood, collected on the day of vaccination. These receptors originate from a man between 50 and 59 years old who received an inactivated influenza vaccine.

This chain links TRBV30 with TRBJ1-2, with D unresolved. CDR3 length: 12 amino acids. Between the trimmed V and J ends, which lost 5 bases and 8 bases, there was a span of 15 bases. The germline V gene has CDR1 GTSNPN and CDR2 SVGIG (reference sequence). CDR3 loop: CAWGPAFEGYTF. The CDR3 nucleotides read TGTGCCTGGGGGCCGGCATTTGAGGGCTACACCTTC.

This clonotype was counted between two and nine times. The V gene is TRBV4-3, the J gene TRBJ1-5, with unresolved D. CDR1 and CDR2 (germline): LGHNA, YSLEER. V lost 1 base and J 5 bases, leaving 6 bases between the germline ends. This CDR3 has 13 amino acids. This CDR3 reads CASSQGEDQPQHF. The CDR3 coding sequence is TGCGCCAGCAGCCAAGGGGAGGATCAGCCCCAGCATTTT.

J is TRBJ1-2 and V is TRBV7-9, with 10 nucleotides matching TRBD1. Trimming cost V 3 bases and J 2 bases; bases outside gene matches: 3. Per germline, CDR1 SEHNR and CDR2 FQNEAQ (reference sequence). The CDR3 covers 15 residues. The chain's CDR3 is CASSLGTGENYGYTF. The CDR3 coding sequence is TGTGCCAGCAGCTTGGGGACAGGGGAGAACTATGGCTACACCTTC.

This chain connects TRBV20-1 to TRBJ2-3, with 11 bases fitting TRBD2. The trim removed 6 bases at V and 3 bases at J, leaving 5 bases unmatched. This CDR3 is built from 14 residues. Germline loops: CDR1 DFQATT, CDR2 SNEGSKA (reference sequence). CDR3: CSARTSGWTDTQYF. Written as DNA, the CDR3 is TGCAGTGCGCGGACTAGCGGGTGGACAGATACGCAGTATTTT.

This clonotype was seen repeatedly, ten times or more. The chain carries TRBV5-6 and TRBJ1-1, with D perhaps matching TRBD1 (5 bases). CDR3 length: 14 amino acids. CDR1 and CDR2 from the germline V gene are SGHDT and YYEEEE. The V gene lost 4 bases and the J gene lost 5 bases, with 15 bases spanning the gap. The CDR3 region is CASSVRAGWTEAFF. The CDR3 nucleotides read TGTGCCAGCAGCGTAAGGGCAGGGTGGACTGAAGCTTTCTTT.

This clonotype was picked up many times. The rearrangement uses TRBV5-1 and TRBJ2-3; either TRBD1 or TRBD2 may fit D (5 bases each). The germline V gene encodes CDR1 SGHRS and CDR2 YFSETQ. V dropped 2 bases and J dropped 0 bases, with 13 bases sitting between them. This CDR3 region has 16 residues. The CDR3 region has the DNA TGCGCCAGCAGCTTAGCCGACAGAGGGAGCACAGATACGCAGTATTTT. Encoded protein: CASSLADRGSTDTQYF.

V gene TRBV20-1 combines with J gene TRBJ2-1; unclear D gene. Germline-derived CDR1 and CDR2 are DFQATT and SNEGSKA (reference sequence). Trimming removed 0 bases at V and 9 bases at J, with 12 bases between. CDR3 length: 13 amino acids. DNA for the CDR3: TGCAGTGCTAGAGATGTCCGGGCGACTGAGCAGTTCTTC. Amino acid sequence: CSARDVRATEQFF.

Remarks on this clonotype: An end of the junction does not agree with germline; a read error may underlie this. The chain uses TRBV5-1 and TRBJ2-7, with D unresolved. From germline, CDR1 is SGHRS and CDR2 YFSETQ. The CDR3 contains 14 residues. The CDR3 region is CAGSLDGDAYEQYF. CDR3 nucleotides: TGCGCCGGCAGCTTGGATGGAGACGCGTACGAGCAGTACTTC.

A few counts support this clonotype. V usage is TRBV6-1 and J usage is TRBJ2-3; 9 positions match TRBD1. CDR3 length: 15 amino acids. In germline, CDR1 is MNHNS, CDR2 SASEGT. V shed 5 bases and J 2 bases; nucleotides not matched to a gene: 5. CDR3 sequence (DNA): TGTGCCAGCAGTCGTAGGACAGGGGTCACAGATACGCAGTATTTT. Translated: CASSRRTGVTDTQYF.

This chain links TRBV5-5 with TRBJ2-3; D unresolved. V lost 2 bases, J lost 2 bases, and 9 bases lay in between. The CDR3 runs 14 residues. Germline CDR1 reads SGHKS; CDR2 reads YYEKEE (reference sequence). For the CDR3, the DNA is TGTGCCAGCAGCTTCAGATACATCACAGATACGCAGTATTTT. Translation: CASSFRYITDTQYF.

This clonotype showed up just a few times. The chain has TRBV15 and TRBJ2-2; tentative D call: TRBD2 (5 bases). The germline CDR1 and CDR2 sequences are LNHNV and YYDKDF (reference sequence). This CDR3 contains 15 residues. V gave up 3 bases and J gave up 1 base, with 9 bases separating them. In DNA form, the CDR3 reads TGTGCCACCAGCAGGGAGGACGGGAACACCGGGGAGCTGTTTTTT. Amino acid sequence: CATSREDGNTGELFF.

This clonotype was observed a few times. The J gene is TRBJ2-7, the V gene TRBV27; a weak D match, TRBD2 (7 bases). The CDR3 length is 15 residues. Trimming cost V 0 bases and J 3 bases, with 12 bases left between them. Per germline, CDR1 MNHEY and CDR2 SMNVEV (reference sequence). CDR3 bases: TGTGCCAGCAGTTTATCGGGGGGCGGGGGCTACGAGCAGTACTTC. The encoded protein is CASSLSGGGGYEQYF.

This clonotype was seen a handful of times. The rearrangement joins TRBV27 to TRBJ1-1, with no clear D. The CDR3 length is 14 residues. Trimming took 3 bases from V and 4 from J, leaving 12 bases between them. CDR1 is MNHEY, CDR2 SMNVEV, per germline (reference sequence). The CDR3 here is CASSFSFRATEAFF. DNA for the CDR3: TGTGCCAGCAGTTTTTCCTTTCGAGCCACTGAAGCTTTCTTT.

The chain combines TRBV7-3 with TRBJ2-1, with D perhaps TRBD2 (5 bases). The V end was cut by 5 bases, the J end by 8 bases, with 13 bases between. This CDR3 region has 13 residues. Germline CDR1 and CDR2: SGHTA and FQGTGA. The CDR3 region is CASSPTSNHEQFF. CDR3 DNA: TGTGCCAGCAGCCCCACTAGTAACCATGAGCAGTTCTTC.

This clonotype was seen a few times. The junction shows a germline mismatch at one end, possibly a read error. The rearrangement uses TRBV5-1 and TRBJ1-1; the D is unclear. Germline values: CDR1 SGHRS, CDR2 YFSETQ. The CDR3 runs to 15 residues. CDR3 sequence reads: CASRLGGRNILEAFF. As DNA, the CDR3 is TGCGCCAGCAGGTTGGGAGGGCGGAACATCCTTGAAGCTTTCTTT. Complete variable domain (other parts from reference TRBV5-1 and TRBJ1-1): KAGVTQTPRYLIKTRGQQVTLSCSPISGHRSVSWYQQTPGQGLQFLFEYFSETQRNKGNFPGRFSGRQFSNSRSEMNVSTLELGDSALYLCASRLGGRNILEAFFGQGTRLTVV.

The sample holds a few counts of this clonotype. The CDR3 DNA reads as TGCGCCAGCAGCTTTACGGGACTAGCGGGAGATAATGAGCAGTTCTTC. This gives the protein CASSFTGLAGDNEQFF. This rearrangement joins TRBV5-1 to TRBJ2-1, with 14 positions matching TRBD2. After removal of 2 bases from V and 7 bases from J, the junction contained 5 bases not matched to a gene. The V gene's germline CDR1 is SGHRS and CDR2 YFSETQ. CDR3 length: 16 residues.

This chain connects TRBV12-3 or TRBV12-4 to TRBJ2-1, with D uncertain. The CDR3 is 15 residues long. The V end was cut by 4 bases, the J end by 0 bases, with 10 bases between. The CDR3 reads CASSSRDPSYNEQFF. As DNA, the CDR3 is TGTGCCAGCAGTTCCAGAGATCCCTCCTACAATGAGCAGTTCTTC.

This clonotype has more than one count but fewer than ten. The V call is TRBV28, the J call TRBJ2-3; 8 positions agree with TRBD2. The CDR3 contains 11 residues. After removal of 3 bases from V and 11 bases from J, the junction contained 1 base not matched to a gene. Germline V gene sequence: CDR1 MDHEN, CDR2 SYDVKM. The CDR3 spells CASSFRGGQYF. In DNA, the CDR3 is TGTGCCAGCAGTTTTCGGGGGGGGCAGTATTTT.

The chain uses TRBV7-9 and TRBJ2-2; no reliable D call. Germline CDR1 and CDR2: SEHNR and FQNEAQ (reference sequence). Trimming removed 4 bases from V and 3 bases from J, with 6 bases in between. The CDR3 is 13 amino acids. CDR3 region: CASSSTHTGELFF. The CDR3, as DNA: TGTGCCAGCAGCTCCACTCACACCGGGGAGCTGTTTTTT.

The J gene is TRBJ2-2, the V gene TRBV12-3 or TRBV12-4; TRBD1 agrees at 8 bases. The CDR3 runs to 14 residues. With 10 bases clipped from V and 5 bases from J, the junction kept 9 bases outside the gene matches. The CDR3 bases are TGTGCCACCACGCAGGGGGCGCGGACCGGGGAGCTGTTTTTT. Translated, it gives CATTQGARTGELFF.

There are a few counts of this clonotype. The chain has TRBV10-3 and TRBJ2-7; TRBD1 matches 8 bases. This CDR3 contains 15 residues. The germline CDR1 and CDR2 sequences are ENHRY and SYGVKD. J lost 4 bases, V lost 6 bases, and 11 bases had no gene match. Written as DNA, the CDR3 is TGTGCCATCAGAACCGGACAGGGAACTAAATACGAGCAGTACTTC. This codes for CAIRTGQGTKYEQYF.

This clonotype was observed a few times. The rearrangement joins TRBV10-3 to TRBJ2-7; 9 nucleotides agree with TRBD1. Germline trimming cut 6 bases from V and 6 bases from J; bases unmatched to any gene: 3. In germline, CDR1 is ENHRY, CDR2 SYGVKD. The CDR3 has 12 amino acids. The CDR3 DNA reads as TGTGCCATCAGCGGGACAGGGAGCGAGCAGTACTTC. This encodes CAISGTGSEQYF.

This chain connects TRBV10-3 to TRBJ2-5; D possibly uses TRBD1 or TRBD2 (5 bases each). The V gene lost 4 bases and the J gene lost 1 base, with 13 bases spanning the gap. CDR1 is ENHRY, CDR2 SYGVKD, per germline. This CDR3 is 15 amino acids long. The CDR3 DNA reads TGTGCCATCAGTGCTTCCGGGACGGTCCAAGAGACCCAGTACTTC. Protein: CAISASGTVQETQYF.

This clonotype was seen a few times. The J gene is TRBJ2-2, the V gene TRBV20-1; 11 nucleotides match TRBD2. The CDR3 is 15 amino acids. Germline assignment: CDR1 DFQATT and CDR2 SNEGSKA (reference sequence). After removal of 2 bases from V and 5 bases from J, the junction contained 4 bases not matched to a gene. The CDR3 bases are TGCAGTGCTAGACGATCTAGCGGGGGGACCGGGGAGCTGTTTTTT. It is translated as CSARRSSGGTGELFF.

This clonotype showed up many times. The chain joins TRBV12-3 or TRBV12-4 to TRBJ2-1; 11 bases map to TRBD1. There are 20 residues in the CDR3. With 6 bases clipped from V and 0 bases from J, the junction kept 16 bases outside the gene matches. The CDR3 sequence: CASSLRLGTGGSSSYNEQFF. The CDR3 DNA follows: TGTGCCAGCAGCTTACGGCTCGGGACAGGGGGTTCAAGCTCCTACAATGAGCAGTTCTTC.